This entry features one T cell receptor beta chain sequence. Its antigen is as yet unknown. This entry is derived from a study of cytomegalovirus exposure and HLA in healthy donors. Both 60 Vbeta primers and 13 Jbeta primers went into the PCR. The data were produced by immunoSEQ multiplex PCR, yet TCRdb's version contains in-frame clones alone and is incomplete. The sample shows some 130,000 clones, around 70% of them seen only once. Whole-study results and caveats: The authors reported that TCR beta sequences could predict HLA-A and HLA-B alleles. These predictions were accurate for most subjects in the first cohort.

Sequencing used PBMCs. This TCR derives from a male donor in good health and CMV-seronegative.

The CDR3, as DNA: TGTGCCAGCAGTTACCGGTCAAGCAATCAGCCCCAGCATTTT. This encodes CASSYRSSNQPQHF. J is TRBJ1-5 and V is TRBV6-5; D is uncertain. The CDR3 covers 14 residues. Germline V gene lookup returns CDR1 MNHEY and CDR2 SVGAGI. V was clipped by 2 bases and J by 1 base, with 6 bases between them.